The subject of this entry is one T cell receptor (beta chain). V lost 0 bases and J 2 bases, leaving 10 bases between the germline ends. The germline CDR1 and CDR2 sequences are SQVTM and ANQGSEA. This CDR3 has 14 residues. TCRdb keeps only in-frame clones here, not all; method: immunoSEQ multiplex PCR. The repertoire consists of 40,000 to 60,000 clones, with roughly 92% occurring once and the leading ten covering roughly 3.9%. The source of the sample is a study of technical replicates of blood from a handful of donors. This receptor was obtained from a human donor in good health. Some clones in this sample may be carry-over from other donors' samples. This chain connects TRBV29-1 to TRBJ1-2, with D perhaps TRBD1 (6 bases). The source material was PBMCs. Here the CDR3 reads CSVEDHTGNYGYTF. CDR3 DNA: TGCAGCGTTGAAGATCATACAGGGAACTATGGCTACACCTTC.